Below are 28 T cell receptor beta chains sequenced from a single sample in a study of Tregs in tolerant kidney transplant recipients. The repertoire was sequenced with immunoSEQ multiplex PCR; TCRdb's copy has only in-frame clones and lacks some. Altogether under 300,000 clones are present, 80% to 85% being singletons, with the ten largest covering less than 0.75%. The sequencing input was CD4+ T cells from blood. Every receptor here comes from a human donor in good health.

The V gene is TRBV30, the J gene TRBJ2-5; 13 nucleotides match TRBD2. J gave up 6 bases and V 2 bases, and 9 bases lay outside the gene matches. CDR1 GTSNPN and CDR2 SVGIG come from the germline V gene (reference sequence). This CDR3 comprises 16 residues. CDR3 in DNA: TGTGCCTGGAGTCCCCGGACTAGCGGGGGCATGAAGACCCAGTACTTC. Protein: CAWSPRTSGGMKTQYF.

The chain joins TRBV5-1 to TRBJ2-5; D gene unclear. Trimming shortened V by 3 bases and J by 5 bases, and 14 bases separated the two germline ends. Per the germline V gene, CDR1 is SGHRS and CDR2 is YFSETQ. The CDR3 runs 14 residues. The CDR3 DNA reads as TGCGCCAGCAGCTCCTGGCAGGCTAAGGAGACCCAGTACTTC. This codes for CASSSWQAKETQYF.

J is TRBJ2-1 and V is TRBV4-1; the D gene is possibly TRBD2 (6 bases). Trimming took 0 bases from V and 3 from J, leaving 12 bases between them. Germline CDR1 is MGHRA and CDR2 is YSYEKL. CDR3 length: 16 amino acids. The chain's CDR3 is CASSQDRRGIYNEQFF. The CDR3 DNA reads as TGCGCCAGCAGCCAAGATCGGAGGGGTATCTACAATGAGCAGTTCTTC.

The chain uses TRBV27 and TRBJ2-1, with 9 bases fitting TRBD2. Trimming took 2 bases from V and 10 from J; bases not matched to a gene: 9. Germline-derived CDR1 and CDR2 are MNHEY and SMNVEV (reference sequence). This CDR3 comprises 15 residues. The CDR3 bases are TGTGCCAGCAGTTTAGAGGGTAGCGGGGGCCAAGAGCAGTTCTTC. Translating gives CASSLEGSGGQEQFF.

The V call is TRBV5-1, the J call TRBJ2-7; TRBD2 might be the D (7 bases). Trimming removed 4 bases from V and 2 bases from J, with 22 bases in between. The germline gives CDR1 SGHRS, CDR2 YFSETQ. CDR3 length equals 17 residues. For the CDR3, the DNA is TGCGCCAGCAGCCCCGGGGGAATTGCGGGGGCCACCTACGAGCAGTACTTC. It translates to CASSPGGIAGATYEQYF. The variable domain in full, with the rest retrieved from reference TRBV5-1 and TRBJ2-7, is KAGVTQTPRYLIKTRGQQVTLSCSPISGHRSVSWYQQTPGQGLQFLFEYFSETQRNKGNFPGRFSGRQFSNSRSEMNVSTLELGDSALYLCASSPGGIAGATYEQYFGPGTRLTVT.

This chain links TRBV29-1 with TRBJ2-7, with TRBD1 matching over 8 bases. After removal of 7 bases from V and 2 bases from J, the junction contained 7 bases not matched to a gene. This CDR3 region has 13 residues. CDR1 and CDR2 (germline): SQVTM, ANQGSEA. The CDR3 sequence is CSGLQGATYEQYF. The CDR3 DNA reads as TGCAGCGGTCTCCAGGGGGCAACCTACGAGCAGTACTTC.

V is TRBV18 and J is TRBJ2-6; D perhaps matches TRBD1 (6 bases). The V gene lost 2 bases and the J gene lost 0 bases, with 11 bases spanning the gap. The CDR3 spans 17 residues. Germline assignment: CDR1 KGHSH and CDR2 LQKENI. The CDR3 sequence: CASSPRTAGSGANVLTF. The CDR3 nucleotides read TGTGCCAGCTCACCAAGGACAGCCGGCTCTGGGGCCAACGTCCTGACTTTC. Full variable domain (missing parts from reference TRBV18 and TRBJ2-6): NAGVMQNPRHLVRRRGQEARLRCSPMKGHSHVYWYRQLPEEGLKFMVYLQKENIIDESGMPKERFSAEFPKEGPSILRIQQVVRGDSAAYFCASSPRTAGSGANVLTFGAGSRLTVL.

The chain recombines TRBV5-5 with TRBJ1-5; D uncertain. The CDR3 contains 15 residues. The V gene lost 4 bases and the J gene lost 3 bases, with 14 bases spanning the gap. Germline CDR1 reads SGHKS; CDR2 reads YYEKEE (reference sequence). DNA of the CDR3: TGTGCCAGCAGCCCGGGCCAACTTTACAATCAGCCCCAGCATTTT. Amino acids: CASSPGQLYNQPQHF.

This chain joins TRBV6-1 and TRBJ1-1; TRBD1 matches at 11 bases. The CDR3 covers 13 residues. The V gene end was trimmed by 10 bases and the J gene end by 1 base; junction bases not matched to a gene: 2. The germline V gene has CDR1 MNHNS and CDR2 SASEGT. CDR3 amino acids: CATGQGANTEAFF. The DNA for the CDR3 is TGTGCCACCGGACAGGGGGCGAACACTGAAGCTTTCTTT.

The chain links TRBV10-2 to TRBJ2-1; weak D call: TRBD2 (6 bases). Germline V gene sequence: CDR1 WSHSY, CDR2 SAAADI. The CDR3 sequence is 12 residues long. Trimming took off 8 bases at V and 7 bases at J, with 12 bases between the two ends. The CDR3 DNA follows: TGCGCCAGCGTGTCGGGGGTGAATGAGCAGTTCTTC. Its protein is CASVSGVNEQFF.

The chain couples TRBV5-8 to TRBJ2-1; D is undetermined. CDR1 SGHTS and CDR2 YDEGEE come from the germline V gene. V dropped 10 bases and J dropped 0 bases, with 11 bases sitting between them. The CDR3 runs 13 residues. CDR3 amino acids: CAGVGISYNEQFF. The CDR3 DNA follows: TGTGCCGGGGTGGGCATCTCCTACAATGAGCAGTTCTTC.

The J gene is TRBJ2-1, the V gene TRBV30; D uncertain. V was trimmed by 1 base and J by 7 bases, leaving 8 bases between them. This CDR3 spans 12 amino acids. Germline V CDR1 and CDR2: GTSNPN, SVGIG (reference sequence). In DNA form, the CDR3 reads TGTGCCTGGAGTGCATACCATAATGAGCAGTTCTTC. This translates into CAWSAYHNEQFF.

The rearrangement uses TRBV11-3 and TRBJ1-2; D remains unclear. The CDR3 has 13 amino acids. Germline V gene sequence: CDR1 SGHNT, CDR2 YENEEA. Trimming stripped 5 bases from V and 2 bases from J, with 9 bases between. The CDR3 DNA reads as TGTGCCAGCAGCGTGGACGGAAACTATGGCTACACCTTC. Amino acid sequence: CASSVDGNYGYTF.

The chain recombines TRBV7-2 with TRBJ2-7; 7 positions match TRBD1. Germline CDR1 SGHTA, CDR2 FQGNSA. This CDR3 region has 14 residues. With 1 base clipped from V and 6 bases from J, the junction kept 6 bases outside the gene matches. CDR3 protein: CASSLVNTGVEQYF. The CDR3 DNA reads TGTGCCAGCAGCTTAGTAAACACAGGGGTCGAGCAGTACTTC.

The V call is TRBV7-8, the J call TRBJ2-7; no definite D call. CDR1 is SGHVS and CDR2 is FQNEAQ in the germline V gene. Trimming removed 5 bases at V and 0 bases at J, with 11 bases between. This CDR3 comprises 14 residues. DNA of the CDR3: TGTGCCAGCAGCCCCGGATTGAGCTCCTACGAGCAGTACTTC. This translates into CASSPGLSSYEQYF.

The chain is built from TRBV5-4 and TRBJ2-7; TRBD1 matches 7 bases. Germline V CDR1 and CDR2: SGHNT, YYREEE (reference sequence). The CDR3 totals 15 residues. V shed 4 bases, J shed 5 bases, and the junction held 12 bases outside the gene matches. The CDR3 nucleotides read TGTGCCAGCAGCCTAGCCTACAGGGGCTCGAACGAGCAGTACTTC. This gives the protein CASSLAYRGSNEQYF. The variable domain in full, completed from reference TRBV5-4 and TRBJ2-7, reads ETGVTQSPTHLIKTRGQQVTLRCSSQSGHNTVSWYQQALGQGPQFIFQYYREEENGRGNFPPRFSGLQFPNYSSELNVNALELDDSALYLCASSLAYRGSNEQYFGPGTRLTVT.

This chain links TRBV5-4 with TRBJ1-1, with D perhaps TRBD1 (5 bases). The germline V gene encodes CDR1 SGHNT and CDR2 YYREEE (reference sequence). The V end was cut by 2 bases, the J end by 0 bases, with 11 bases between. CDR3 length: 15 amino acids. The CDR3: CASSFDSLMNTEAFF. For the CDR3, the DNA is TGTGCCAGCAGCTTCGACAGTCTCATGAACACTGAAGCTTTCTTT.

V is TRBV6-1 and J is TRBJ1-5; the match to TRBD1 covers 7 bases. Germline lookup yields CDR1 MNHNS and CDR2 SASEGT. Losses at the gene ends were 4 bases for V and 4 bases for J; bases not matched to a gene: 4. The CDR3 spans 14 residues. The CDR3 reads CASSAGTANQPQHF. The CDR3, as DNA: TGTGCCAGCAGTGCCGGGACAGCAAATCAGCCCCAGCATTTT.

The chain carries TRBV21-1 and TRBJ1-5; TRBD1 reflects the table's D call only, with no check against the DNA. TRBV21-1 is classified as a pseudogene. The CDR3 runs to 14 residues. In DNA, the CDR3 is TGTGCCAGCAGCAAGCCGCACAGGGTTTCGCCCCAGCATTTT. Translated, it gives CASSKPHRVSPQHF.

The gene calls are TRBV28 and TRBJ1-5, with a weak D call TRBD1 (6 bases). Germline V gene lookup returns CDR1 MDHEN and CDR2 SYDVKM. The CDR3 covers 17 residues. Trimming left V 7 bases short and J 6 bases short, with 25 bases between. CDR3 protein: CASNKFRGGVRSQPQHF. The CDR3 nucleotides read TGTGCCAGCAACAAATTCAGGGGAGGGGTTAGGTCTCAGCCCCAGCATTTT.

The rearrangement links TRBV27 to TRBJ1-2; D remains unclear. Germline CDR1 and CDR2: MNHEY and SMNVEV (reference sequence). V was pared by 3 bases and J by 6 bases, with 20 bases between. CDR3 size: 16 residues. Here the CDR3 reads CASSLVVESGVDGYTF. CDR3 bases: TGTGCCAGCAGTTTGGTTGTGGAAAGCGGAGTAGATGGCTACACCTTC.

The V call is TRBV18, the J call TRBJ1-5; TRBD1 is a possible D gene (5 bases). Germline assignment: CDR1 KGHSH and CDR2 LQKENI. Between the trimmed V and J ends, which lost 6 bases and 3 bases, there was a span of 15 bases. CDR3 length equals 15 residues. CDR3 sequence: CASSATARDNQPQHF. CDR3 nucleotide sequence: TGTGCCAGCTCGGCTACGGCCAGGGACAATCAGCCCCAGCATTTT.

The chain couples TRBV11-2 to TRBJ2-1; 9 nucleotides align to TRBD2. The CDR3 extends over 14 amino acids. The trim removed 1 base at V and 7 bases at J, leaving 2 bases unmatched. The germline V gene has CDR1 SGHAT and CDR2 FQNNGV. This CDR3 reads CASSLGSGGNEQFF. The CDR3 coding sequence is TGTGCCAGCAGCTTAGGGAGCGGGGGGAATGAGCAGTTCTTC.

J is TRBJ2-1 and V is TRBV6-1; 12 bases agree with TRBD1. The junction had 7 bases not matched to a gene; V was cut back by 0 bases and J by 4 bases. Germline lookup yields CDR1 MNHNS and CDR2 SASEGT. The CDR3 runs 18 residues. The CDR3: CASSEARDRGRRYNEQFF. CDR3 nucleotide sequence: TGTGCCAGCAGTGAAGCGAGGGACAGGGGGCGTCGGTACAATGAGCAGTTCTTC.

The chain joins TRBV6-5 to TRBJ2-7; D is perhaps TRBD2 (5 bases). This CDR3 region has 14 residues. V was clipped by 5 bases and J by 0 bases, with 11 bases between them. The germline V gene has CDR1 MNHEY and CDR2 SVGAGI. CDR3 DNA: TGTGCCAGCAGTACCCGGACTGTCTCCTACGAGCAGTACTTC. Amino acids: CASSTRTVSYEQYF.

This clone was detected only once. J is TRBJ1-3 and V is TRBV18; possible D gene TRBD1, 6 bases. CDR3 length: 15 amino acids. Germline CDR1 reads KGHSH; CDR2 reads LQKENI. V was trimmed by 2 bases and J by 4 bases, leaving 12 bases between them. CDR3 in amino acids: CASSPNRGQGNTIYF. Here the CDR3 DNA reads TGTGCCAGCTCACCAAACCGGGGGCAAGGAAACACCATATATTTT. Looking up the rest from reference TRBV18 and TRBJ1-3 gives the full variable domain: NAGVMQNPRHLVRRRGQEARLRCSPMKGHSHVYWYRQLPEEGLKFMVYLQKENIIDESGMPKERFSAEFPKEGPSILRIQQVVRGDSAAYFCASSPNRGQGNTIYFGEGSWLTVV.

This clone showed up just once. The chain has TRBV6-5 and TRBJ2-3, with D unresolved. V was clipped by 5 bases and J by 0 bases, with 9 bases between them. CDR3 size: 14 residues. Per germline, CDR1 MNHEY and CDR2 SVGAGI. The CDR3 coding sequence is TGTGCCAGCAGTGTTGGGTTAAGCACAGATACGCAGTATTTT. Its protein product is CASSVGLSTDTQYF.

The chain recombines TRBV21-1 with TRBJ2-5; TRBD2 was called by the table and not checked on the DNA. TRBV21-1 is listed as a pseudogene. The CDR3 spans 12 residues. CDR3 nucleotides: TGTGCCATCCGATCTACGGGGGAGACCCAGTACTTC. Translating gives CAIRSTGETQYF.